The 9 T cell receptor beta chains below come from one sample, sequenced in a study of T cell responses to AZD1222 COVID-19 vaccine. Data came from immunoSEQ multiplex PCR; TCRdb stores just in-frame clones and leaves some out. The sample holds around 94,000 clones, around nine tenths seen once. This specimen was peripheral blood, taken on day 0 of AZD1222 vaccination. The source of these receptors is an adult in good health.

The CDR3 nucleotides read TGCGCCAGCAGCCAAGTGGGGGCGGCGGATCAGCCCCAGCATTTT. Protein: CASSQVGAADQPQHF. The chain combines TRBV4-1 with TRBJ1-5; possibly TRBD1 for D (6 bases). Germline CDR1 MGHRA, CDR2 YSYEKL. V was clipped by 1 base and J by 5 bases, with 12 bases between them. The length of the CDR3 is 15 residues.

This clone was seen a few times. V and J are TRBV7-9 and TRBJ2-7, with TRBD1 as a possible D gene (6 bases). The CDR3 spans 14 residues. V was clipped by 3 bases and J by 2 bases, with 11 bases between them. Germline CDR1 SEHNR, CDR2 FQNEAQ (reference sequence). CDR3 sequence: CASSFVQGTYEQYF. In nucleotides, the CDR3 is TGTGCCAGCAGCTTCGTGCAGGGGACCTACGAGCAGTACTTC.

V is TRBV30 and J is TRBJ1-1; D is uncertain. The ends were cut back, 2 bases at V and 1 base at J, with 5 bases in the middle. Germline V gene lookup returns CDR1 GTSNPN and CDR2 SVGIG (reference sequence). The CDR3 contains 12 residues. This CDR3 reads CAWSTTNTEAFF. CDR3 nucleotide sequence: TGTGCCTGGAGTACAACGAACACTGAAGCTTTCTTT.

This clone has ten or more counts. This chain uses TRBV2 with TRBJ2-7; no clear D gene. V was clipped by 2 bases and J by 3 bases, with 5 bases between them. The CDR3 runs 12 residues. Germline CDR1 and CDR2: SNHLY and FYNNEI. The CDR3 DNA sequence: TGTGCCAGCAGTGAATCCAACTACGAGCAGTACTTC. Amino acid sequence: CASSESNYEQYF.

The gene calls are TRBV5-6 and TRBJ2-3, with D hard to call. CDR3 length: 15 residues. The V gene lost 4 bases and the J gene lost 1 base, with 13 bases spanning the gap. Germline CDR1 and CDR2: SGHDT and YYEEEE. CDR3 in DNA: TGTGCCAGCAGCCAAGAGGTGTTCCGCACAGATACGCAGTATTTT. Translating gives CASSQEVFRTDTQYF. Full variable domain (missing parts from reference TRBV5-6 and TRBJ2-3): DAGVTQSPTHLIKTRGQQVTLRCSPKSGHDTVSWYQQALGQGPQFIFQYYEEEERQRGNFPDRFSGHQFPNYSSELNVNALLLGDSALYLCASSQEVFRTDTQYFGPGTRLTVL.

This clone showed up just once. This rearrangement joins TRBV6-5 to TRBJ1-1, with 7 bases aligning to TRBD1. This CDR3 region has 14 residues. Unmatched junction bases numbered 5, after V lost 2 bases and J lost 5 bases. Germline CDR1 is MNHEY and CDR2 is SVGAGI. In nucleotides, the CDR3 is TGTGCCAGCAGTTACAGGGGGCCGGGGACTGAAGCTTTCTTT. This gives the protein CASSYRGPGTEAFF.

The CDR3 coding sequence is TGTGCCAGCAGCGTAGTTCGAGGCGGGGACGGAGTCACCGGGGAGCTGTTTTTT. It codes for CASSVVRGGDGVTGELFF. The chain is built from TRBV9 and TRBJ2-2, with a weak D call TRBD2 (6 bases). V was trimmed by 0 bases and J by 4 bases, leaving 19 bases between them. CDR1 SGDLS and CDR2 YYNGEE come from the germline V gene. The CDR3 has 18 amino acids. The full variable domain, in which reference TRBV9 and TRBJ2-2 provide the parts outside the CDR3, is DSGVTQTPKHLITATGQRVTLRCSPRSGDLSVYWYQQSLDQGLQFLIQYYNGEERAKGNILERFSAQQFPDLHSELNLSSLELGDSALYFCASSVVRGGDGVTGELFFGEGSRLTVL.

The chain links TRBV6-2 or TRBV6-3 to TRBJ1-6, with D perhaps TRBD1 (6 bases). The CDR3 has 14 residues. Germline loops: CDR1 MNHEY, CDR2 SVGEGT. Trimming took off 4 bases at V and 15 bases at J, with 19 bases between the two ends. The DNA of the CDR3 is TGTGCCAGCAGTTCAATCCCGACGGGGGGCTACCTCCACTTT. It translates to CASSSIPTGGYLHF.

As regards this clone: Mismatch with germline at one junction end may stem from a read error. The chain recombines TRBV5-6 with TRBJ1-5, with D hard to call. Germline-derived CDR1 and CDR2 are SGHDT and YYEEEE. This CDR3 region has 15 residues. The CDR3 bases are TGTGCCAGCAGTTTGGGAGGGCTAGCTTATCAGCCCCAGCATTTT. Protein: CASSLGGLAYQPQHF.